Listed below are T cell receptor beta chains from one sample, sequenced in a study of T cell repertoires in cytomegalovirus infection. One entry per CDR3 protein, called by TCRdb with MiXCR from the reads. The sample carries roughly 230,000 distinct CDR3 sequences, about 7% recorded once. The sequenced sample was PBMCs. Receptor source: a human donor in good health (CMV status not recorded). Some clones in this sample may be carry-over from other donors' samples. Each CDR3 is given with its conserved first and last residue.

length | V | CDR3
15 | TRBV6-6 | CASSPSTGYGQPQHF
16 | TRBV3-1 | CASSQETGDNSYEQYF
14 | TRBV9 | CASSVELVDNEQFF
15 | TRBV7-2 | CASSLLGRNTGELFF
12 | TRBV7-2 | CASSLALEGADF
12 | TRBV20-1 | CSHNRGNYGYTF
14 | TRBV20-1 | CSASIAAQSDTQYF
15 | TRBV7-9 | CASSRLTGDTGELFF
15 | TRBV10-3 | CAIKGLAGGTGEQFF
15 | TRBV7-2 | CASSFRTNVQNIQYF
15 | TRBV6-2/TRBV6-3 | CASSSWTSGSYEQYF
14 | TRBV5-1 | CASSSSLRVDEQYF
15 | TRBV6-2/TRBV6-3 | CASSRLAVGTGELFF
12 | TRBV29-1 | CSVEGATGELFF
14 | TRBV20-1 | CSAGRQELNTEAFF
14 | TRBV7-2 | CASSSDRTGDGYIF
15 | TRBV19 | CASSMSRGRTGELFF
18 | TRBV5-1 | CASSPQAGTGTGANVLTF
15 | TRBV19 | CASTLDFLAYNEQFF
16 | TRBV28 | CASSSPGQGAVDTQYF
13 | TRBV12-3/TRBV12-4 | CASRTGGWSEQFF
16 | TRBV7-2 | CASSLVQGLGNQPQHF
16 | TRBV7-2 | CASSLARLDREREQYF
15 | TRBV7-2 | CASSRTRGTNQPQHF
12 | TRBV7-2 | CASSPSDYEQYF
16 | TRBV4-2 | CASSPDRGQRNQPQHF
13 | TRBV13 | CASSSTEGTEAFF
16 | TRBV12-3/TRBV12-4 | CASSSLPAGRTYEQYF
16 | TRBV7-9 | CASSHPRTSGAPGQFF
13 | TRBV29-1 | CSVVTASNYGYTF
14 | TRBV20-1 | CSARDIQGQETQYF
15 | TRBV18 | CASSENRVRDTEAFF
14 | TRBV10-3 | CAISLGQPHGRYTF
12 | TRBV6-2/TRBV6-3 | CASSYRESEQYF
15 | TRBV7-2 | CASSLLGQEANEQYF
13 | TRBV7-2 | CASRQGLEEKLFF
18 | TRBV7-8 | CASSLESVSPSGGDTQYF
14 | TRBV19 | CASSMGGHSSEQYF
15 | TRBV20-1 | CSAREWGDSNQPQHF
13 | TRBV29-1 | CSVETRGYNEQFF
15 | TRBV20-1 | CSARGTGLDEDTQYF
14 | TRBV19 | CASGGGWTGNEQFF
17 | TRBV29-1 | CSARPGLAGGTAGEQFF
20 | TRBV4-3 | CASSPLTPGQGDLAKNIQYF
16 | TRBV7-9 | CASSPLLAGGQETQYF
15 | TRBV6-2/TRBV6-3 | CASSFLATNTGELFF
13 | TRBV29-1 | CSVDEGRNEKLFF
15 | TRBV7-2 | CASSLGAYSGNTIYF
14 | TRBV6-1 | CASSEYRTNTEAFF
19 | TRBV15 | CATSRDRPNRGSYNSPLHF
11 | TRBV7-2 | CASSNESPLHF
13 | TRBV7-2 | CASSEVGKRKQFF
14 | TRBV6-5 | CARDGTSITKTQYF
12 | TRBV30 | CAWSVGNQPQHF
12 | TRBV2 | CASLRQGEKLFF
16 | TRBV18 | CASSPSLAEGGNEQFF
16 | TRBV7-9 | CASSSERDRANTEAFF
15 | TRBV7-6 | CASSPAQGAETEAFF
16 | TRBV6-2/TRBV6-3 | CASSHGTGVTNQPQHF